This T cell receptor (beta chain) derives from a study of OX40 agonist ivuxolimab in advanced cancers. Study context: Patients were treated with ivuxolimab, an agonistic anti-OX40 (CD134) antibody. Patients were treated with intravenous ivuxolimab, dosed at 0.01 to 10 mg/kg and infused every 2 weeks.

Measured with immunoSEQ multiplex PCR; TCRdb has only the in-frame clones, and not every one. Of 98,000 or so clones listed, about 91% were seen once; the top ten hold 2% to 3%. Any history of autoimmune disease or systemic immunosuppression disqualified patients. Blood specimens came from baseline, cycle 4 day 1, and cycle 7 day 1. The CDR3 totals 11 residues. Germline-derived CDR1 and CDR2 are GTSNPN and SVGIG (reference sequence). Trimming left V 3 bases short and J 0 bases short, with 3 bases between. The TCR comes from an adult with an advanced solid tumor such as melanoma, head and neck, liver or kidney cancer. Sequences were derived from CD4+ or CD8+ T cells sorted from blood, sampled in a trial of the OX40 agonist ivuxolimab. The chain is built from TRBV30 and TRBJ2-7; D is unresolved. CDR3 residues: CAWSYSYEQYF. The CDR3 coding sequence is TGTGCCTGGAGCTACTCCTACGAGCAGTACTTC.